The present T cell receptor beta chain was sequenced within a study of blood T cell repertoires in COVID-19. Study in general: Samples taken during acute and convalescent COVID-19 were collected in the United States, Italy and Spain.

Germline V gene lookup returns CDR1 DFQATT and CDR2 SNEGSKA (reference sequence). The germline V and J ends were trimmed by 8 bases and 6 bases, with 13 bases remaining between them. This CDR3 has 11 amino acids. TCRdb's table, derived via immunoSEQ multiplex PCR, lists solely in-frame clones and lacks some. The repertoire includes 410,000 or so clones, about nine tenths of them detected once, and roughly 1.6% sits in the top ten. Input material: peripheral blood. The origin of this receptor is a woman aged 40 to 55 with COVID-19, enrolled during active disease. The chain employs TRBV20-1 and TRBJ1-1; D perhaps matches TRBD1 (5 bases). The CDR3 here is CSPGISAEAFF. The CDR3 nucleotides are TGCAGTCCAGGGATCAGCGCTGAAGCTTTCTTT.